These 23 T cell receptor delta chains came from one sample sequenced in a study of gamma-delta T cells after stem cell transplantation. TCRdb re-called the RT-PCR reads via CATT. The sample carries more than 2,000 delta-chain clones, roughly 33% recorded once. The sample was gamma-delta T cells. The receptors were gathered from a human donor. It is not recorded whose cells these are; they may come from a transplant donor.

Note on this clone: A much bigger clone sits one base away, suggesting this may be a read error. The same CDR3 can be traced to other DNA sequences in this sample. The chain employs TRDV1 and TRDJ1; TRDD3 agrees at 7 bases. Germline CDR1 and CDR2: TSWWSYY and QGS. The CDR3 has 24 amino acids. The J segment lost 0 bases and the V segment lost 0 bases, leaving 28 bases of the junction unmatched. CDR3 bases: TGTGCTCTTGGGGAACTTCACCCGGGGACTCCGACCGGGGGATCGAAGCAGTACACCGATAAACTCATCTTT. Translating it yields CALGELHPGTPTGGSKQYTDKLIF.

The gene calls are TRDV2 and TRDJ1, with 8 bases lining up with TRDD3. CDR3 length equals 19 residues. The germline gives CDR1 GEAIGNYY, CDR2 EKD. J lost 5 bases, V lost 0 bases, and 19 bases had no gene match. The CDR3 sequence is CACDTVGTGGFVSSDKLIF. CDR3 DNA sequence: TGTGCCTGTGACACCGTGGGTACTGGGGGTTTTGTGAGTTCAGATAAACTCATCTTT.

A note on this clone: The junction departs from the called germline gene at one end, perhaps through a read error. The chain uses TRDV2 and TRDJ1, with D unresolved. This CDR3 region has 14 residues. Germline V gene sequence: CDR1 GEAIGNYY, CDR2 EKD. CDR3 DNA: TGTGCCTGCGACACTCTCGTCTCCACCGATAAACTCATCTTT. Protein sequence: CACDTLVSTDKLIF.

The chain recombines TRDV2 with TRDJ1; D tentatively reads TRDD2 or TRDD3 (5 bases each). This CDR3 comprises 19 residues. Germline-derived CDR1 and CDR2 are GEAIGNYY and EKD. Trimming shortened V by 3 bases and J by 0 bases, and 25 bases separated the two germline ends. CDR3 sequence (DNA): TGTGCCTGTGACGCACTGCGGCCTTCAGGATATGGGTACACCGATAAACTCATCTTT. Protein sequence: CACDALRPSGYGYTDKLIF.

This clone showed up just a few times. This likely reflects a read error, since a far larger clone is one base away. The sample contains more than one DNA sequence encoding this CDR3. V is TRDV2 and J is TRDJ1; no clear D. Germline CDR1 reads GEAIGNYY; CDR2 reads EKD. Trimming took off 7 bases at V and 2 bases at J, with 19 bases between the two ends. The CDR3 is 15 amino acids. In nucleotides, the CDR3 is TGTGCCTGCGACGCTCTTGACGGGAGGACCGATAAACTCATCTTT. Translated, it gives CACDALDGRTDKLIF.

This chain links TRDV2 with TRDJ1, with 9 bases fitting TRDD3. Germline lookup yields CDR1 GEAIGNYY and CDR2 EKD. There are 16 residues in the CDR3. V was clipped by 0 bases and J by 4 bases; unmatched bases: 8. In nucleotides, the CDR3 is TGTGCCTGTGACACCGTGGGGGATAGAGTGAACGATAAACTCATCTTT. It yields the protein CACDTVGDRVNDKLIF.

The genes are TRDV1 and TRDJ1, with 9 nucleotides matching TRDD2. Unmatched junction bases numbered 22, after V lost 5 bases and J lost 0 bases. Germline V gene sequence: CDR1 TSWWSYY, CDR2 QGS. The CDR3 loop spans 21 amino acids. CDR3 region: CALGNPGLPTSPWGHTDKLIF. The CDR3 region has the DNA TGTGCTCTTGGGAACCCCGGCCTTCCTACGTCTCCCTGGGGCCACACCGATAAACTCATCTTT.

To note about this clone: The TCRdb protein comes from a much larger clone and disagrees with this DNA's translation at residue 6, likely due to a read error; the protein given here is derived from the DNA. V and J are TRDV2 and TRDJ3; 8 nucleotides match TRDD3. CDR1 is GEAIGNYY and CDR2 is EKD in the germline V gene. The ends lost 3 bases at V and 0 bases at J; junction bases unmatched: 15. This CDR3 region has 21 residues. CDR3 nucleotides: TGTGCCTGTGACCCCGCCGGCGGTGGGGGATCAAGCTCCTGGGACACCCGACAGATGTTTTTC. Translated: CACDPAGGGGSSSWDTRQMFF.

This clone showed up just a few times. V and J are TRDV2 and TRDJ1; 8 bases align to TRDD3. V lost 0 bases and J lost 3; bases outside the gene matches: 5. This CDR3 comprises 15 residues. Germline V gene data show CDR1 as GEAIGNYY and CDR2 as EKD. The CDR3 protein is CACDTPWGRSDKLIF. CDR3 nucleotide sequence: TGTGCCTGTGACACCCCCTGGGGGAGATCCGATAAACTCATCTTT.

This clone was counted only a few times. The likely explanation is a read error, given a far larger clone one base away. The sample contains more than one DNA sequence encoding this CDR3. The chain couples TRDV2 to TRDJ1; 7 positions match TRDD3. Germline-derived CDR1 and CDR2 are GEAIGNYY and EKD. The CDR3 loop spans 17 amino acids. This CDR3 reads CACDTVLLGANTDKLIF. CDR3 DNA sequence: TGTGCCTGCGACACCGTACTTCTGGGGGCTAACACCGATAAACTCATCTTT.

As to this clone: The protein given by TCRdb reflects a much larger clone and differs at residue 13 from this DNA's translation, likely from a read error; the protein shown is the DNA's translation. The gene calls are TRDV2 and TRDJ3, with a weak D call TRDD3 (6 bases). CDR1 and CDR2 from the germline V gene are GEAIGNYY and EKD. The CDR3 runs to 18 residues. This CDR3 reads CACDTGWDSSWDARQMFF. DNA of the CDR3: TGTGCCTGTGACACCGGCTGGGATAGCTCCTGGGACGCCCGACAGATGTTTTTC.

This clone is medium-sized. The V call is TRDV2, the J call TRDJ1, with TRDD3 matching 13 bases. From germline, CDR1 is GEAIGNYY and CDR2 EKD. Unmatched junction bases numbered 13, after V lost 3 bases and J lost 7 bases. The CDR3 has 17 amino acids. CDR3 DNA sequence: TGTGCCTGTGACGCCCTACTGGGGGATACGAAGTCGGGTAAACTCATCTTT. It yields the protein CACDALLGDTKSGKLIF.

This sequence joins TRDV2 and TRDJ1, with 10 bases lining up with TRDD3. The CDR3 has 19 amino acids. Trimming took 0 bases from V and 0 from J; bases not matched to a gene: 12. Germline CDR1 is GEAIGNYY and CDR2 is EKD. The CDR3 coding sequence is TGTGCCTGTGACACCCTTCCCACAAGTACTGGGGGATACACCGATAAACTCATCTTT. Its translation: CACDTLPTSTGGYTDKLIF.

Concerning this clone: TCRdb shows a much larger clone's protein in place of this DNA's translation, and the two differ at residue 9, likely through a read error; the protein shown is translated from the DNA. V is TRDV2 and J is TRDJ1; D perhaps matches TRDD3 (5 bases). Germline CDR1 GEAIGNYY, CDR2 EKD. The V end was cut by 0 bases, the J end by 0 bases, with 19 bases between. The CDR3 extends over 18 amino acids. CDR3 loop: CACDTAAGTRKYTDKLIF. In DNA, the CDR3 is TGTGCCTGTGACACCGCCGCGGGGACCCGTAAGTACACCGATAAACTCATCTTT.

As concerns this clone: This sequence is one base from a far larger clone and is likely a read error. The same CDR3 can be traced to other DNA sequences in this sample. This chain uses TRDV2 with TRDJ1; 8 bases agree with TRDD3. CDR1 and CDR2 (germline): GEAIGNYY, EKD. CDR3 size: 15 residues. V trimming: 4 bases; J trimming: 0 bases; junction bases outside the gene matches: 6. The CDR3 reads CACDLLGVNTDKLIF. CDR3 sequence (DNA): TGTGCCTGTGATCTACTGGGGGTTAACACCGATAAACTCATCTTT.

This clone is judged medium-sized. The V gene is TRDV2, the J gene TRDJ1; TRDD3 aligns across 8 bases. The CDR3 is 16 amino acids. Germline loops: CDR1 GEAIGNYY, CDR2 EKD. V dropped 3 bases and J dropped 0; count of bases not matched to a gene: 8. CDR3 in amino acids: CACDDLGDVDTDKLIF. The CDR3 nucleotides are TGTGCCTGTGACGATTTGGGGGATGTGGACACCGATAAACTCATCTTT.

The chain employs TRDV1 and TRDJ1; 13 bases match TRDD3. Germline V gene sequence: CDR1 TSWWSYY, CDR2 QGS. This CDR3 has 25 residues. V was pared by 5 bases and J by 4 bases, with 34 bases of the junction left unmatched. CDR3 loop: CALGPRAFLSWNWGIRPPFGDKLIF. The CDR3 bases are TGTGCTCTTGGGCCTCGGGCCTTCCTCTCGTGGAACTGGGGGATACGCCCTCCCTTTGGCGATAAACTCATCTTT.

This clone occurred a few times. The TCRdb record carries a much larger clone's protein, which differs from this DNA's translation at residue 6; a read error is the likely cause, and the protein listed here is the DNA translation. This chain links TRDV2 with TRDJ1, with TRDD3 identical over 12 bases. V lost 3 bases, J lost 3 bases, and 10 bases stayed unmatched. Germline values: CDR1 GEAIGNYY, CDR2 EKD. CDR3 length: 17 residues. CDR3 protein: CACDSPTGGYWADKLIF. The DNA for the CDR3 is TGTGCCTGTGACTCTCCCACTGGGGGATACTGGGCCGATAAACTCATCTTT.

In the case of this clone: The identical CDR3 is also encoded by other nucleotide sequences in the sample. The V and J genes are TRDV2 and TRDJ3; 8 nucleotides agree with TRDD3. J gave up 0 bases and V 3 bases, and 3 bases lay outside the gene matches. The germline CDR1 and CDR2 sequences are GEAIGNYY and EKD. The CDR3 spans 17 residues. The CDR3 reads CACDPTGGSWDTRQMFF. The CDR3 DNA reads TGTGCCTGTGACCCTACTGGGGGCTCCTGGGACACCCGACAGATGTTTTTC.

Concerning this clone itself: The protein TCRdb lists belongs to a much larger clone and differs from this DNA's translation at residue 14, which points to a read error; the protein shown is made from the DNA. The rearrangement joins TRDV2 to TRDJ1, with 12 bases fitting TRDD3. The CDR3 runs 18 residues. With V trimmed by 2 bases and J by 7 bases, 16 bases remained unmatched. The V gene's germline CDR1 is GEAIGNYY and CDR2 EKD. The CDR3 loop reads CACDKLGDTREAAGKLIF. DNA for the CDR3: TGTGCCTGTGACAAACTGGGGGATACACGGGAGGCGGCCGGTAAACTCATCTTT.

This clone was seen a few times. The V call is TRDV2, the J call TRDJ1; either TRDD2 or TRDD3 may fit D (5 bases each). CDR1 and CDR2 from the germline V gene are GEAIGNYY and EKD. The CDR3 sequence is 17 residues long. The ends were cut back, 3 bases at V and 2 bases at J, with 21 bases in the middle. CDR3 DNA: TGTGCCTGTGACCCGATACTTCCCGACGGGGTAACCGATAAACTCATCTTT. It encodes CACDPILPDGVTDKLIF.

Worth noting for this clone: Translating this DNA gives a protein that differs at residue 16 from the TCRdb one, which belongs to a much larger clone; a read error is likely, and the protein shown is this translation. This chain joins TRDV2 and TRDJ1, with D perhaps assigned TRDD2 or TRDD3 (8 bases each). The length of the CDR3 is 22 residues. CDR1 is GEAIGNYY and CDR2 is EKD in the germline V gene. Trimming removed 1 base from V and 1 base from J, with 33 bases in between. Here the CDR3 reads CACDTLPTGPGGPPTGTDKLIF. DNA for the CDR3: TGTGCCTGTGACACTCTTCCTACGGGGCCTGGGGGACCCCCGACCGGCACCGATAAACTCATCTTT.

The rearrangement uses TRDV2 and TRDJ1; the match to TRDD3 covers 8 bases. The CDR3 spans 21 residues. Germline CDR1 is GEAIGNYY and CDR2 is EKD. Unmatched junction bases numbered 20, after V lost 0 bases and J lost 0 bases. The chain's CDR3 is CACDTVERTGGTYRDTDKLIF. DNA of the CDR3: TGTGCCTGTGACACCGTTGAGAGGACTGGGGGTACGTATCGGGACACCGATAAACTCATCTTT.